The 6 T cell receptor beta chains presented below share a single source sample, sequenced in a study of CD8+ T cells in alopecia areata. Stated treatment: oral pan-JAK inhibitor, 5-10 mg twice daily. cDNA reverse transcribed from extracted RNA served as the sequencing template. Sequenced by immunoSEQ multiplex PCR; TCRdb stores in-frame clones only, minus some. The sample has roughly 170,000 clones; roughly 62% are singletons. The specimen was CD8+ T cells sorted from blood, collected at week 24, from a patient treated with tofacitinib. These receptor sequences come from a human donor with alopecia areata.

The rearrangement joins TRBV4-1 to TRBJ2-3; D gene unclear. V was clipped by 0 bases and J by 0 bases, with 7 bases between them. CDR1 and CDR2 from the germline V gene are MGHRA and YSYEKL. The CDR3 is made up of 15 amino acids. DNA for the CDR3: TGCGCCAGCAGCCAAGAACGCCCCAGCACAGATACGCAGTATTTT. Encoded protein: CASSQERPSTDTQYF.

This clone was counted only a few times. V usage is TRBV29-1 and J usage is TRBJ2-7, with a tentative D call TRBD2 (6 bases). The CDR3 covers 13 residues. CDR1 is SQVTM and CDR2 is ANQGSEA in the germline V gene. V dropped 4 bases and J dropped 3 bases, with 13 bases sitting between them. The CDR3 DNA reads TGCAGCGTTGGCAGGGAGGCAAGCTACGAGCAGTACTTC. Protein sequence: CSVGREASYEQYF.

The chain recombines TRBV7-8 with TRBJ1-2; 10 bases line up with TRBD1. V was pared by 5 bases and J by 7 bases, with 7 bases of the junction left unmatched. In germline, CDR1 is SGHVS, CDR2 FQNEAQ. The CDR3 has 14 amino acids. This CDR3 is CASSTDRGRRGYTF. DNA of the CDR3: TGTGCCAGCAGCACAGACAGGGGGCGGCGTGGCTACACCTTC.

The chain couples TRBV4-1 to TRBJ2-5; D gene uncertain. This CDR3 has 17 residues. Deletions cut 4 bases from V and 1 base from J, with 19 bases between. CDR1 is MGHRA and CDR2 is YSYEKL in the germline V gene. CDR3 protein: CASSPPWAGAGQETQYF. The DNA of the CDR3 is TGCGCCAGCAGCCCCCCCTGGGCAGGTGCCGGCCAAGAGACCCAGTACTTC.

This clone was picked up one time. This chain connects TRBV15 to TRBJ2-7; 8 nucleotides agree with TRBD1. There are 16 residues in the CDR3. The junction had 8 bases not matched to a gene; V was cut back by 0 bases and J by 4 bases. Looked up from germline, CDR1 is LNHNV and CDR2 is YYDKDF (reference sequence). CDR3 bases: TGTGCCACCAGCAGAGACTCCGGGACAGGTTATTACGAGCAGTACTTC. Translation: CATSRDSGTGYYEQYF. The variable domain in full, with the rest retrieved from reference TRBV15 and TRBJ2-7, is DAMVIQNPRYQVTQFGKPVTLSCSQTLNHNVMYWYQQKSSQAPKLLFHYYDKDFNNEADTPDNFQSRRPNTSFCFLDIRSPGLGDTAMYLCATSRDSGTGYYEQYFGPGTRLTVT.

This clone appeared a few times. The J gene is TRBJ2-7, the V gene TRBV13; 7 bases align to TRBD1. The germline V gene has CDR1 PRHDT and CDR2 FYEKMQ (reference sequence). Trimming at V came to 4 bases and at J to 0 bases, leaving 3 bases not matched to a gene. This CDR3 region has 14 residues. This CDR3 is CASSSRDSSYEQYF. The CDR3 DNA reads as TGTGCCAGCAGCTCCCGGGACAGCTCCTACGAGCAGTACTTC. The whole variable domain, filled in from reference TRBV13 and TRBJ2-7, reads AAGVIQSPRHLIKEKRETATLKCYPIPRHDTVYWYQQGPGQDPQFLISFYEKMQSDKGSIPDRFSAQQFSDYHSELNMSSLELGDSALYFCASSSRDSSYEQYFGPGTRLTVT.